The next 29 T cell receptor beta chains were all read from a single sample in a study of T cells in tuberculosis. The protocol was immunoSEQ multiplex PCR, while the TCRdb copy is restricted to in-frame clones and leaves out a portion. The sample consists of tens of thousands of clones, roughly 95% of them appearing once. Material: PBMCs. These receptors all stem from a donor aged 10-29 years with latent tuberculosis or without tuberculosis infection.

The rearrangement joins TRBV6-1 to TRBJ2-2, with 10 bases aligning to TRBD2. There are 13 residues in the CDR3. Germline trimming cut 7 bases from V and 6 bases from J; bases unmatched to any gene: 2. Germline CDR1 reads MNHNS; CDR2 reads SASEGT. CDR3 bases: TGTGCCAGCATGAGCGGGAGGGCCGGGGAGCTGTTTTTT. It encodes CASMSGRAGELFF.

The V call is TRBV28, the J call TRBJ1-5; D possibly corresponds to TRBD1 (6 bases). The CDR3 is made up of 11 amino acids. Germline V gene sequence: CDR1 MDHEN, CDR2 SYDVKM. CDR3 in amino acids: CAGGANQPQHF. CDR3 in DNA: TGTGCTGGGGGGGCGAATCAGCCCCAGCATTTT.

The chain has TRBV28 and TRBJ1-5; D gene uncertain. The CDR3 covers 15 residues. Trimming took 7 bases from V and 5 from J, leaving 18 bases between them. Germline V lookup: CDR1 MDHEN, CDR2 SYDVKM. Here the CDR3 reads CASTDPGWRDQPQHF. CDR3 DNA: TGTGCCAGCACCGATCCGGGGTGGCGGGATCAGCCCCAGCATTTT.

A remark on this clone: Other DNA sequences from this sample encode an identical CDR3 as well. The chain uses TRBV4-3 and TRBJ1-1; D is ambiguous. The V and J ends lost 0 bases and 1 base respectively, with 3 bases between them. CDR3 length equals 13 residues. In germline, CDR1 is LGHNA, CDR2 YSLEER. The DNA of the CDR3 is TGCGCCAGCAGCCAAGATAGGAACACTGAAGCTTTCTTT. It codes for CASSQDRNTEAFF.

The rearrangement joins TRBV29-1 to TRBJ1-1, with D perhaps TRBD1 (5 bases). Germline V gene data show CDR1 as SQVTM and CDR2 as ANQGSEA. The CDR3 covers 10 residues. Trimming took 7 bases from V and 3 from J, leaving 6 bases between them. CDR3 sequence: CSGGDTEAFF. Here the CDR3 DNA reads TGCAGCGGGGGGGACACTGAAGCTTTCTTT.

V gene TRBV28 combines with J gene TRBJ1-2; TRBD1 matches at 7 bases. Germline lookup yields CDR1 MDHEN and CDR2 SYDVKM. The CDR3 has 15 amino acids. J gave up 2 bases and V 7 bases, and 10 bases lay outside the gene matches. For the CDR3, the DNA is TGTGCCAGCACCAAAAGGGGCAGGGGGAACTATGGCTACACCTTC. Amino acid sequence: CASTKRGRGNYGYTF.

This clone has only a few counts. DNA of the CDR3: TGTGCCAGCAGGGTGGACATGGGTGGCTACGAGCAGTACTTC. Its translation is CASRVDMGGYEQYF. V usage is TRBV5-4 and J usage is TRBJ2-7; possible D gene TRBD1, 5 bases. The CDR3 has 14 residues. V was clipped by 5 bases and J by 3 bases, with 15 bases between them. Germline lookup yields CDR1 SGHNT and CDR2 YYREEE (reference sequence).

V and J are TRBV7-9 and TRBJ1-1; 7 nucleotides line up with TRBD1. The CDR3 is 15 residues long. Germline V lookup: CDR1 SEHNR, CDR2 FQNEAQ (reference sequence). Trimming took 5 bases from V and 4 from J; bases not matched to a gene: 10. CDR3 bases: TGTGCCAGCAGCCCCCCGACAGGGCGGACCACTGAAGCTTTCTTT. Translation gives CASSPPTGRTTEAFF. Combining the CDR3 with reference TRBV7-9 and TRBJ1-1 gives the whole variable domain DTGVSQNPRHKITKRGQNVTFRCDPISEHNRLYWYRQTLGQGPEFLTYFQNEAQLEKSRLLSDRFSAERPKGSFSTLEIQRTEQGDSAMYLCASSPPTGRTTEAFFGQGTRLTVV.

The CDR3 region has the DNA TGTGCCAGCACCCAGAGGACTGGATGGGACATTCAGTACTTC. Amino acids: CASTQRTGWDIQYF. This chain joins TRBV11-2 and TRBJ2-4, with D possibly matching TRBD2 (5 bases). Trimming removed 7 bases at V and 8 bases at J, with 18 bases between. From germline, CDR1 is SGHAT and CDR2 FQNNGV. CDR3 length equals 14 residues.

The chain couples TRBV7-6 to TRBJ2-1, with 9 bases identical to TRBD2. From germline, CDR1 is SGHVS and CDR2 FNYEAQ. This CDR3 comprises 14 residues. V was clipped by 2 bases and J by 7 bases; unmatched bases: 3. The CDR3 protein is CASSLKREDNEQFF. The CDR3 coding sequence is TGTGCCAGCAGCTTAAAGCGGGAGGATAATGAGCAGTTCTTC. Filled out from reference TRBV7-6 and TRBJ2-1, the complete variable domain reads GAGVSQSPRYKVTKRGQDVALRCDPISGHVSLYWYRQALGQGPEFLTYFNYEAQQDKSGLPNDRFSAERPEGSISTLTIQRTEQRDSAMYRCASSLKREDNEQFFGPGTRLTVL.

The CDR3 DNA reads as TGTGCCAGCAGTTCGCCTCTTGACCACACGGGTCCCGATGGCTACACCTTC. Protein product: CASSSPLDHTGPDGYTF. The chain combines TRBV28 with TRBJ1-2; D call uncertain. The CDR3 sequence is 17 residues long. Germline CDR1 MDHEN, CDR2 SYDVKM. Trimming removed 4 bases at V and 6 bases at J, with 24 bases between.

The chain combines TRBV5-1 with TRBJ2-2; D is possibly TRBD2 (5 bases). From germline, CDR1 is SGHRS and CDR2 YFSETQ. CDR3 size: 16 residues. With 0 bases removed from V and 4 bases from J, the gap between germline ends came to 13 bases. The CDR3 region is CASSLEGPGGTGELFF. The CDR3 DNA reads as TGCGCCAGCAGCTTGGAGGGTCCCGGAGGCACCGGGGAGCTGTTTTTT.

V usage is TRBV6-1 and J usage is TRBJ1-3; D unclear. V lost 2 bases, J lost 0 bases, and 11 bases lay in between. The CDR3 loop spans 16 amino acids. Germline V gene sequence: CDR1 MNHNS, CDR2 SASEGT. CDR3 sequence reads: CASSEFPFLSGNTIYF. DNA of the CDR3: TGTGCCAGCAGTGAATTCCCCTTCCTCTCTGGAAACACCATATATTTT.

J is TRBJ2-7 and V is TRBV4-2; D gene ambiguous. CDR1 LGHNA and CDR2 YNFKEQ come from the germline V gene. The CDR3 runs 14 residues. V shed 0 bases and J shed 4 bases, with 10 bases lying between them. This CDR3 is CASSQEAVLYEQYF. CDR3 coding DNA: TGTGCCAGCAGCCAAGAGGCCGTCTTATACGAGCAGTACTTC.

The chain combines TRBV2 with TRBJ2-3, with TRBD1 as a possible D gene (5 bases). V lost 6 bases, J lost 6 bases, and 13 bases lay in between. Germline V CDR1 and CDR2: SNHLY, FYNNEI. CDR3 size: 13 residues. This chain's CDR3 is CASRDTRPDTQYF. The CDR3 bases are TGTGCCAGCAGGGACACCCGGCCCGATACGCAGTATTTT.

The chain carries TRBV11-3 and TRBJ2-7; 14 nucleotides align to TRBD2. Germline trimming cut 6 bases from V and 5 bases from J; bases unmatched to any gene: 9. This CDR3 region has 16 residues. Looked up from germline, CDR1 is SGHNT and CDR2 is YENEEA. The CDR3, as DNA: TGTGCCAGCAGGGGGGGACTAGCGGGAGATCCCAACGAGCAGTACTTC. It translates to CASRGGLAGDPNEQYF.

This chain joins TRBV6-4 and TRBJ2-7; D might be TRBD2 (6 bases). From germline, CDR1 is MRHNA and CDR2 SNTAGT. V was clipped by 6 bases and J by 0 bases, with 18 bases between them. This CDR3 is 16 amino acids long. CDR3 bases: TGTGCCAGCAGCTACCAGATCAACGGGAGCTCCTACGAGCAGTACTTC. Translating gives CASSYQINGSSYEQYF.

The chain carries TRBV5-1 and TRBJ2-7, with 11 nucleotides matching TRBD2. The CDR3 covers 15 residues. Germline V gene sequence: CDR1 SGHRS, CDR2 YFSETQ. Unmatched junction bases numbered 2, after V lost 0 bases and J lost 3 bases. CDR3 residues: CASSLGLAGIYEQYF. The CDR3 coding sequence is TGCGCCAGCAGCTTGGGACTAGCGGGAATCTACGAGCAGTACTTC.

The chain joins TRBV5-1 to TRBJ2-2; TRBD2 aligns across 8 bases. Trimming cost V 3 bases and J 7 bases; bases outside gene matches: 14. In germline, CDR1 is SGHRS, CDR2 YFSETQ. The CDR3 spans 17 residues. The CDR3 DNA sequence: TGCGCCAGCAGCTCCCCCCGGGCGAGCGGGAGATTCGGGGAGCTGTTTTTT. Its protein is CASSSPRASGRFGELFF.

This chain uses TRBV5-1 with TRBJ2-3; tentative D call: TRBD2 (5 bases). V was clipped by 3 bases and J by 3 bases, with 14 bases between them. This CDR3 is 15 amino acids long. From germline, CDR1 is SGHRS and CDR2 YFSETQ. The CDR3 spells CASSSPRANTDTQYF. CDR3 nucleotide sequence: TGCGCCAGCAGCTCCCCGAGGGCCAATACAGATACGCAGTATTTT.

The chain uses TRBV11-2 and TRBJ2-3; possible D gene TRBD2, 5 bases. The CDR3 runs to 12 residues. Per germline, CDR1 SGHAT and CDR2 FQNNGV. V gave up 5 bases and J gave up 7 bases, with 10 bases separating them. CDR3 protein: CASSIGSHTQYF. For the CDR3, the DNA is TGTGCCAGCAGCATTGGGAGTCATACGCAGTATTTT.

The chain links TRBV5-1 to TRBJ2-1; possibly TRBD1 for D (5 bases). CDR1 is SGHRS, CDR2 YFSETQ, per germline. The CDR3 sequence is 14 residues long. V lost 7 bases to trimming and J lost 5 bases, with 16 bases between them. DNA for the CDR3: TGCGCCAGCTCTTGGGGCGTGGAAGACAATGAGCAGTTCTTC. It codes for CASSWGVEDNEQFF.

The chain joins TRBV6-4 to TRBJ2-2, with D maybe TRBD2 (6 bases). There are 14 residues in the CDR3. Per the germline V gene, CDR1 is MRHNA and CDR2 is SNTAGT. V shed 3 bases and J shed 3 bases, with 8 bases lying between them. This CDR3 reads CASSEGGDTGELFF. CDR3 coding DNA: TGTGCCAGCAGTGAAGGAGGGGACACCGGGGAGCTGTTTTTT.

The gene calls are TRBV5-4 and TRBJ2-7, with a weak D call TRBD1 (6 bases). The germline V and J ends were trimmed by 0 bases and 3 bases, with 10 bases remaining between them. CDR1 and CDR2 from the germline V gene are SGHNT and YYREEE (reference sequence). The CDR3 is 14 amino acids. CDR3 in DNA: TGTGCCAGCAGCTTGGGGGACAACCTCTACGAGCAGTACTTC. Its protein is CASSLGDNLYEQYF.

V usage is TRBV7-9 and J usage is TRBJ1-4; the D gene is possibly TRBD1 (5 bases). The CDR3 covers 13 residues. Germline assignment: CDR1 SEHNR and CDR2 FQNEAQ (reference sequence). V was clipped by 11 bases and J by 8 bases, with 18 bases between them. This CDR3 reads CASRHGQGEKLFF. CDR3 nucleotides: TGTGCCTCTCGACATGGACAAGGGGAAAAACTGTTTTTT. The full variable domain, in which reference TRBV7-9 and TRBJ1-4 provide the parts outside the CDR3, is DTGVSQNPRHKITKRGQNVTFRCDPISEHNRLYWYRQTLGQGPEFLTYFQNEAQLEKSRLLSDRFSAERPKGSFSTLEIQRTEQGDSAMYLCASRHGQGEKLFFGSGTQLSVL.

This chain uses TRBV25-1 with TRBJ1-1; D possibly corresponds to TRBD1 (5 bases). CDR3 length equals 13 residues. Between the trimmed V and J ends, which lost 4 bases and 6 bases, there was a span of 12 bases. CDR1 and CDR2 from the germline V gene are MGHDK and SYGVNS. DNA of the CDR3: TGTGCCAGCAGTGTAGGGGAAAGCGCTGAAGCTTTCTTT. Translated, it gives CASSVGESAEAFF.

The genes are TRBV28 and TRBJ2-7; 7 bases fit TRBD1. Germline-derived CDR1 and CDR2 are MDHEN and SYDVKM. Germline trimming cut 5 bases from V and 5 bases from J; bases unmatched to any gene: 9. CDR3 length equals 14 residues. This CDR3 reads CASSPLQGRHEQYF. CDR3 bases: TGTGCCAGCAGTCCGCTACAGGGGCGGCACGAGCAGTACTTC.

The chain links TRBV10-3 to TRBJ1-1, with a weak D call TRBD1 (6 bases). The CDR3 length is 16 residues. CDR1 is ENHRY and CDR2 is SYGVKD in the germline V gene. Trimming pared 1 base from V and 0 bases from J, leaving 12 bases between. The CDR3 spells CAISEYQGPMNTEAFF. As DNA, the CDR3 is TGTGCCATCAGTGAGTACCAGGGGCCCATGAACACTGAAGCTTTCTTT.

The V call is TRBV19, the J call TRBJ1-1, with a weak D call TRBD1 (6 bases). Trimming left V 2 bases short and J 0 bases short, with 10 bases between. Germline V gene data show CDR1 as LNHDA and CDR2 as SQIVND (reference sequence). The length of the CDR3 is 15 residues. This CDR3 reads CASSIRGALNTEAFF. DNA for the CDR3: TGTGCCAGTAGTATACGGGGGGCTTTGAACACTGAAGCTTTCTTT.